The 17 T cell receptor beta chains in this list originate from one sample, sequenced in a study of T cell changes during pregnancy in multiple sclerosis. The data were produced by immunoSEQ multiplex PCR, yet TCRdb's version contains in-frame clones alone and is incomplete. Counted here are nearly 70,000 clones, roughly 94% occurring once; the ten biggest clones make up roughly 1.3%. The specimen was peripheral blood, collected in the second trimester of pregnancy. Receptors were obtained from a female donor in good health, enrolled as a control in a pregnancy study.

About this clone: Additional DNA sequences in this sample encode the identical CDR3. The CDR3 nucleotides are TGCGCCAGCAGCTTGGGCCTAGCGGGAGCAGATACGCAGTATTTT. Residues: CASSLGLAGADTQYF. J is TRBJ2-3 and V is TRBV5-1; 10 nucleotides align to TRBD2. The germline V gene has CDR1 SGHRS and CDR2 YFSETQ. The CDR3 sequence is 15 residues long. V trimming: 0 bases; J trimming: 4 bases; junction bases outside the gene matches: 2.

CDR3 loop: CASSLGSATNEKLFF. The CDR3 DNA reads TGTGCCAGCAGCTTAGGCTCAGCAACTAATGAAAAACTGTTTTTT. This chain joins TRBV7-2 and TRBJ1-4; D not resolved. The germline gives CDR1 SGHTA, CDR2 FQGNSA. The ends were cut back, 1 base at V and 0 bases at J, with 6 bases in the middle. The CDR3 length is 15 residues.

This sequence joins TRBV6-5 and TRBJ2-1; tentative D call: TRBD1 (6 bases). CDR3 length: 13 residues. The germline V and J ends were trimmed by 6 bases and 9 bases, with 15 bases remaining between them. Germline V gene data show CDR1 as MNHEY and CDR2 as SVGAGI. CDR3 sequence: CASRKGGSIEQFF. CDR3 nucleotide sequence: TGTGCCAGCAGAAAAGGGGGTAGCATTGAGCAGTTCTTC.

The rearrangement links TRBV6-1 to TRBJ2-2; 9 bases map to TRBD1. The CDR3 consists of 16 residues. The germline CDR1 and CDR2 sequences are MNHNS and SASEGT. V gave up 2 bases and J gave up 3 bases; unmatched junction bases: 4. CDR3 sequence reads: CASSEQDRGYTGELFF. DNA for the CDR3: TGTGCCAGCAGTGAACAAGACAGGGGGTACACCGGGGAGCTGTTTTTT.

The rearrangement links TRBV11-3 to TRBJ2-7; D possibly corresponds to TRBD2 (6 bases). CDR1 SGHNT and CDR2 YENEEA come from the germline V gene. The ends were cut back, 4 bases at V and 3 bases at J, with 10 bases in the middle. There are 13 residues in the CDR3. CDR3 nucleotide sequence: TGTGCCAGCAGCTCCGGGACTGGCTACGAGCAGTACTTC. Its translation is CASSSGTGYEQYF.

The CDR3 reads CASSPRDTDTQYF. The DNA for the CDR3 is TGTGCCAGCAGTCCGCGAGACACAGATACGCAGTATTTT. V and J are TRBV28 and TRBJ2-3, with D unresolved. Germline assignment: CDR1 MDHEN and CDR2 SYDVKM. V was clipped by 5 bases and J by 2 bases, with 8 bases between them. The CDR3 consists of 13 residues.

The gene calls are TRBV5-4 and TRBJ2-1; TRBD2 matches 12 bases. V gave up 4 bases and J gave up 2 bases; unmatched junction bases: 4. Germline V gives CDR1 SGHNT, CDR2 YYREEE (reference sequence). CDR3 length equals 16 residues. The CDR3 region has the DNA TGTGCCAGCAGCCTTGGACTAGCGGGGACCTACAATGAGCAGTTCTTC. Its translation: CASSLGLAGTYNEQFF.

The chain combines TRBV21-1 with TRBJ2-7; the D call of TRBD1 is as the table states it, not checked on the DNA. TRBV21-1 is marked as a pseudogene. The CDR3 length is 18 residues. CDR3 nucleotides: TGTGCCAGCAGCATCGCCCCTCCGGGACAGGGTCTTTATAACGAGCAGTACTTC. Translating it yields CASSIAPPGQGLYNEQYF.

The count of this clone is one. The gene calls are TRBV20-1 and TRBJ1-1; D gene uncertain. The V end lost 6 bases, the J end lost 3 bases, and 8 bases lay between the germline ends. This CDR3 comprises 11 residues. CDR1 is DFQATT, CDR2 SNEGSKA, per germline (reference sequence). Written as DNA, the CDR3 is TGCAGTGCCACCGGGGACACTGAAGCTTTCTTT. Its translation is CSATGDTEAFF.

V is TRBV6-6 and J is TRBJ2-1; 11 bases are a match to TRBD2. CDR3 length: 16 residues. Germline CDR1 MNHNY, CDR2 SVGAGI (reference sequence). V lost 7 bases, J lost 5 bases, and 10 bases stayed unmatched. In DNA, the CDR3 is TGTGCCAGCATGTCATTAGCGGGAGGGAATAACAATGAGCAGTTCTTC. Its protein is CASMSLAGGNNNEQFF.

The chain carries TRBV23-1 and TRBJ2-1; TRBD1 agrees at 7 bases. TRBV23-1 is labeled an ORF, and its function is uncertain. The CDR3 length is 19 residues. Trimming took 3 bases from V and 4 from J; bases not matched to a gene: 18. The CDR3 DNA reads as TGCGCCAGCAGTCACCTCGGACAGGTATCCTTATACTTATACAATGAGCAGTTCTTC. Translating gives CASSHLGQVSLYLYNEQFF.

The chain joins TRBV29-1 to TRBJ2-3; possibly TRBD2 for D (5 bases). Trimming took off 1 base at V and 3 bases at J, with 14 bases between the two ends. Germline V gene data show CDR1 as SQVTM and CDR2 as ANQGSEA. This CDR3 is built from 15 residues. This CDR3 is CSVEGGGQPTDTQYF. CDR3 nucleotide sequence: TGCAGCGTTGAAGGAGGAGGCCAACCAACAGATACGCAGTATTTT.

Written as DNA, the CDR3 is TGCAGCGTCTTGGCCTTGCACGAGCAGTACTTC. It yields the protein CSVLALHEQYF. This chain uses TRBV29-1 with TRBJ2-7, with D uncertain. CDR3 length: 11 residues. Germline V gives CDR1 SQVTM, CDR2 ANQGSEA. V was pared by 6 bases and J by 5 bases, with 11 bases between.

This clone was recorded once. This rearrangement joins TRBV5-8 to TRBJ1-1, with D hard to call. Trimming removed 4 bases at V and 1 base at J, with 8 bases between. This CDR3 region has 13 residues. Germline lookup yields CDR1 SGHTS and CDR2 YDEGEE. CDR3 DNA sequence: TGTGCCAGCAGCCACCCGGGGAACACTGAAGCTTTCTTT. Amino acid sequence: CASSHPGNTEAFF.

This sequence joins TRBV9 and TRBJ2-3; D might be TRBD2 (5 bases). V was pared by 0 bases and J by 4 bases, with 12 bases between. Germline lookup yields CDR1 SGDLS and CDR2 YYNGEE. CDR3 length: 15 residues. CDR3 coding DNA: TGTGCCAGCAGCGTAGGTCGAGGGTTTCCAGATACGCAGTATTTT. It codes for CASSVGRGFPDTQYF.

This clone has just a few counts. CDR3 sequence (DNA): TGTGCCAGCAGCTTTACAGGGACCGGGGAGCTGTTTTTT. This codes for CASSFTGTGELFF. The chain couples TRBV7-6 to TRBJ2-2; possible D gene TRBD1, 6 bases. The CDR3 consists of 13 residues. V gave up 3 bases and J gave up 5 bases, with 7 bases separating them. Germline V gene sequence: CDR1 SGHVS, CDR2 FNYEAQ.

J is TRBJ2-7 and V is TRBV19, with 7 bases fitting TRBD2. Germline assignment: CDR1 LNHDA and CDR2 SQIVND (reference sequence). The CDR3 consists of 15 residues. After removal of 3 bases from V and 0 bases from J, the junction contained 5 bases not matched to a gene. The CDR3 here is CASSIGLESSYEQYF. In DNA form, the CDR3 reads TGTGCCAGTAGTATCGGACTAGAAAGCTCCTACGAGCAGTACTTC.